Listed below are T cell receptor beta chains from one sample, sequenced in a study of blood T cell repertoires in COVID-19. TCRdb's copy holds only in-frame clones and misses some; the assay was immunoSEQ multiplex PCR. The repertoire includes about 120,000 clones, 82% of them detected once, and approximately 15% sits in the top ten. Sequencing input: peripheral blood. These receptors were collected from a woman aged 60 to 75 with acute or convalescent COVID-19. The CDR3 runs from the conserved cysteine through the conserved F or W. The D gene is left open where the match is weak. A row's size may be missing; if present it is once, few, many or a size class.

clone size	D gene	V gene	J gene	CDR3 length	CDR3 DNA	CDR3 protein
-	-	TRBV7-3	TRBJ1-2	18	TGTGCCAGCAGCTTAGATACCGGGGGACCGGGCTCTAACTATGGCTACACCTTC	CASSLDTGGPGSNYGYTF
-	-	TRBV6-1	TRBJ2-7	14	TGTGCCAGCAGTGAGGTCCGGGGTTCCTACGAGCAGTACTTC	CASSEVRGSYEQYF
-	TRBD1	TRBV30	TRBJ1-1	13	TGTGCCTGGGGTCTTCAGGGGGAGACTGAAGCTTTCTTT	CAWGLQGETEAFF
-	TRBD2	TRBV7-7	TRBJ2-2	17	TGTGCTAGCAGCTTCAGCGGTACTAGCGGTAACACCGGGGAGCTGTTTTTT	CASSFSGTSGNTGELFF
once	TRBD2	TRBV5-1	TRBJ2-5	18	TGCGCCAGCAGCTTGGGGGGGACTAGCGGGTTCTCGAGAGAGACCCAGTACTTC	CASSLGGTSGFSRETQYF
-	-	TRBV10-3	TRBJ1-6	15	TGTGCCATCAGTGAAACCAGCTCCTATAATTCACCCCTCCACTTT	CAISETSSYNSPLHF
few	TRBD1	TRBV6-5	TRBJ1-2	15	TGTGCCAGCAGGCCCAAACAGGGGCGATACAGCGGCTACACCTTC	CASRPKQGRYSGYTF
-	TRBD1	TRBV2	TRBJ1-1	15	TGTGCCAGCAGAGATACTGGGACAGGCTCCTCTGAAGTTTTCTTT	CASRDTGTGSSEVFF
-	-	TRBV4-3	TRBJ1-6	18	TGCGCCAGCAGCCAAAGGCAGGGCCCCAGCTCCTATAATTCACCCCTCCACTTT	CASSQRQGPSSYNSPLHF
-	-	TRBV28	TRBJ1-6	13	TGTGCCAGCAGCACAGGGACTAATTCACCCCTCCACTTT	CASSTGTNSPLHF
-	TRBD1	TRBV13	TRBJ1-1	15	TGTGCCAGCAGCTTAGAGCAGGGGGAGGCGACTGAAGCTTTCTTT	CASSLEQGEATEAFF
-	TRBD1	TRBV24-1	TRBJ2-7	16	TGTGCCACCAGTGACCCGGGACAGGGGGACCCCTACGAGCAGTACTTC	CATSDPGQGDPYEQYF
-	TRBD1	TRBV11-3	TRBJ1-6	19	TGTGCCAGCAGCACACAGACGGGGACAGTCGTTGGGGGAAATTCACCCCTCCACTTT	CASSTQTGTVVGGNSPLHF
-	-	TRBV28	TRBJ1-3	16	TGTGCCAGCAGTTTACCGGGACTCAGCTCTGGAAACACCATATATTTT	CASSLPGLSSGNTIYF
-	-	TRBV7-2	TRBJ2-1	14	TGTGCCAGCAGCTTAGAGGGACTTGACAATGAGCAGTTCTTC	CASSLEGLDNEQFF
-	-	TRBV28	TRBJ1-2	14	TGTGCCAGCAGTTTCCAGACAGCGAGCTATGGCTACACCTTC	CASSFQTASYGYTF
-	TRBD1	TRBV5-1	TRBJ2-7	15	TGCGCCAGCAGCCCTGGCGGCCAGGGGGCCCGTGTGCAGTACTTC	CASSPGGQGARVQYF
-	-	TRBV7-8	TRBJ2-7	13	TGTGCCAGCAGCCCACCCGGGGGATACGAGCAGTACTTC	CASSPPGGYEQYF
-	TRBD2	TRBV28	TRBJ2-7	15	TGTGCCAGCAGTTCCCCTAGCGGGGGGACCTACGAGCAGTACTTC	CASSSPSGGTYEQYF
-	TRBD1	TRBV7-6	TRBJ2-2	15	TGTGCCAGCAGCCCGAACAGGGGATGGGCCGGGGAGCTGTTTTTT	CASSPNRGWAGELFF
-	-	TRBV4-1	TRBJ1-6	14	TGCGCCAGCAGCCACGGCTCCTATAATTCACCCCTCCACTTT	CASSHGSYNSPLHF
once	TRBD2	TRBV5-1	TRBJ2-2	15	TGCGCCAGCAGCCCTATAGGGCGGGGGACCGGGGAGCTGTTTTTT	CASSPIGRGTGELFF